Listed below are T cell receptor beta chains from one sample, sequenced in a study of shared clonotypes between healthy human individuals. Assay used: immunoSEQ multiplex PCR; TCRdb lists only in-frame clones, some missing. The table lists 900,000 to 1,200,000 clones, 70% to 80% of them singletons, with roughly 0.57% in the top ten. The sample consisted of memory CD4+ T cells from PBMCs. The receptors were sampled from a man aged 18 to 30 in good health. Some clones in this sample may be carry-over from other donors' samples. Each CDR3 is given with its conserved first and last residue. Fields, in order: CDR3 length, V gene, J gene, clone size, D gene, CDR3 protein. D genes are given only for firm matches. Not all rows give a size; the values are once, few, many and, for expanded clones, a class.

length: 14; V: TRBV5-1; J: TRBJ2-2; size: .; D: .; CDR3: CASSDRTNTGELFF
length: 16; V: TRBV11-3; J: TRBJ2-3; size: .; D: .; CDR3: CASSLGGGRGTDTQYF
length: 14; V: TRBV6-6; J: TRBJ2-1; size: .; D: .; CDR3: CASSSAGAWNEQFF
length: 15; V: TRBV5-1; J: TRBJ2-2; size: .; D: TRBD2; CDR3: CASSLVGTRTGELFF
length: 14; V: TRBV2; J: TRBJ2-1; size: .; D: TRBD2; CDR3: CASSPGTNSNEQFF
length: 10; V: TRBV30; J: TRBJ2-1; size: .; D: .; CDR3: CAWTYNEQFF
length: 14; V: TRBV7-2; J: TRBJ2-3; size: .; D: TRBD1; CDR3: CASSRGQGTDTQYF
length: 11; V: TRBV5-6; J: TRBJ1-1; size: .; D: .; CDR3: CASSLNTEAFF
length: 18; V: TRBV5-1; J: TRBJ1-1; size: .; D: .; CDR3: CASSLLATRARWDTEAFF
length: 14; V: TRBV7-2; J: TRBJ2-4; size: .; D: .; CDR3: CASKGALAKNIQYF
length: 20; V: TRBV28; J: TRBJ1-1; size: .; D: TRBD1; CDR3: CASSLGATGNIVGTGMVAFF
length: 19; V: TRBV7-3; J: TRBJ1-2; size: .; D: TRBD1; CDR3: CASSPRGFAPGTGVGGYTF
length: 16; V: TRBV5-1; J: TRBJ1-1; size: .; D: .; CDR3: CASSFDFTRGNTEAFF
length: 15; V: TRBV29-1; J: TRBJ2-2; size: .; D: .; CDR3: CSVDPKGVGTGELFF
length: 16; V: TRBV6-6; J: TRBJ1-5; size: .; D: TRBD1; CDR3: CASSSLKDRVNQPQHF
length: 15; V: TRBV15; J: TRBJ2-3; size: .; D: .; CDR3: CATSRDSRPTDTQYF
length: 14; V: TRBV7-2; J: TRBJ2-3; size: .; D: .; CDR3: CASSPDGNTDTQYF
length: 15; V: TRBV30; J: TRBJ1-2; size: .; D: TRBD1; CDR3: CAWTRGGQGAWGYTF
length: 18; V: TRBV7-3; J: TRBJ2-1; size: many; D: TRBD2; CDR3: CASSDPFSRSGRVNEQFF
length: 13; V: TRBV7-2; J: TRBJ1-4; size: .; D: .; CDR3: CASSLGNVQKLFF
length: 13; V: TRBV6-5; J: TRBJ2-4; size: .; D: TRBD2; CDR3: CASSPTSDGIQYF
length: 14; V: TRBV5-4; J: TRBJ2-5; size: .; D: .; CDR3: CASSLSSGVETQYF
length: 14; V: TRBV14; J: TRBJ2-4; size: .; D: TRBD2; CDR3: CASSPTSGRNIQYF
length: 17; V: TRBV28; J: TRBJ2-1; size: once; D: .; CDR3: CASSLYGGNTLDGEQFF
length: 15; V: TRBV5-1; J: TRBJ2-7; size: few; D: TRBD2; CDR3: CASSPRTSGPYEQYF
length: 11; V: TRBV2; J: TRBJ1-5; size: once; D: .; CDR3: CASSDDQPQHF
length: 14; V: TRBV5-1; J: TRBJ2-7; size: .; D: .; CDR3: CASSLRQESYEQYF
length: 15; V: TRBV2; J: TRBJ2-1; size: .; D: .; CDR3: CASSVSSSSYNEQFF
length: 13; V: TRBV6-1; J: TRBJ1-4; size: .; D: TRBD1; CDR3: CASSQGAGEKLFF
length: 15; V: TRBV19; J: TRBJ1-5; size: .; D: TRBD1; CDR3: CASTRVGQGGQPQHF
length: 15; V: TRBV5-1; J: TRBJ2-2; size: .; D: .; CDR3: CASSWDAERAGELFF
length: 15; V: TRBV7-2; J: TRBJ1-2; size: .; D: .; CDR3: CASSFGPTSLHGYTF
length: 17; V: TRBV7-2; J: TRBJ2-7; size: .; D: .; CDR3: CASSLDGPRGLTYEQYF
length: 16; V: TRBV5-1; J: TRBJ1-4; size: .; D: .; CDR3: CASSPEGPATNEKLFF
length: 16; V: TRBV7-2; J: TRBJ2-3; size: .; D: .; CDR3: CASSVLGGGGADTQYF
length: 13; V: TRBV28; J: TRBJ1-2; size: .; D: .; CDR3: CASSLNGPVGYTF
length: 12; V: TRBV12-5; J: TRBJ1-2; size: .; D: .; CDR3: CASGQGNYDYTF
length: 16; V: TRBV18; J: TRBJ2-7; size: once; D: TRBD1; CDR3: CASSLTPGQGLYEQYF
length: 11; V: TRBV20-1; J: TRBJ2-1; size: .; D: .; CDR3: CSPGDSHEQFF
length: 11; V: TRBV11-2; J: TRBJ2-5; size: .; D: .; CDR3: CATSVGETQYF
length: 15; V: TRBV11-2; J: TRBJ1-4; size: .; D: .; CDR3: CASSFTRGPWEKLFF
length: 18; V: TRBV4-1; J: TRBJ2-7; size: .; D: .; CDR3: CASSHPLGGRVGNKLKYF
length: 12; V: TRBV18; J: TRBJ2-5; size: .; D: .; CDR3: CASSQLQETQYF
length: 13; V: TRBV28; J: TRBJ1-1; size: once; D: .; CDR3: CASSFPRVLEAFF
length: 17; V: TRBV7-2; J: TRBJ1-1; size: .; D: TRBD1; CDR3: CASSLPTGQRRNTEAFF
length: 11; V: TRBV20-1; J: TRBJ2-5; size: .; D: .; CDR3: CSARDPAAQYF
length: 13; V: TRBV6-6; J: TRBJ2-5; size: .; D: TRBD2; CDR3: CASSYGRVKTQYF
length: 13; V: TRBV2; J: TRBJ1-5; size: few; D: .; CDR3: CASSAERDQPQHF
length: 17; V: TRBV10-3; J: TRBJ2-1; size: .; D: TRBD2; CDR3: CAIRPSGRAGENNEQFF
length: 15; V: TRBV28; J: TRBJ2-3; size: .; D: .; CDR3: CASSLPWGGSDTQYF
length: 14; V: TRBV14; J: TRBJ1-3; size: .; D: .; CDR3: CASSQIGSGNTIYF
length: 14; V: TRBV2; J: TRBJ2-7; size: .; D: .; CDR3: CASMPPRSSYEQYF
length: 14; V: TRBV2; J: TRBJ2-7; size: .; D: .; CDR3: CASSVQMITYEQYF
length: 15; V: TRBV7-9; J: TRBJ2-1; size: .; D: .; CDR3: CASSFGGTTYNEQFF
length: 19; V: TRBV4-1; J: TRBJ2-3; size: .; D: TRBD1; CDR3: CASSRITGTGGGSTDTQYF